This passage covers 19 T cell receptor beta chains from one sample sequenced in a study of T cell responses to AZD1222 COVID-19 vaccine. This table comes from immunoSEQ multiplex PCR, and its TCRdb copy is limited to in-frame clones, with some not included. The sample contains some 170,000 clones, 85% to 95% of which appear only once. This specimen was peripheral blood, taken on day 0 of AZD1222 vaccination. The receptor set was obtained from an adult in good health.

The chain joins TRBV7-9 to TRBJ2-3; D not resolved. Germline CDR1 and CDR2: SEHNR and FQNEAQ (reference sequence). CDR3 length: 11 residues. V lost 1 base and J lost 10, with 6 bases in between. CDR3 bases: TGTGCCAGCAGCTTAGGCCAGGCGCAGTATTTT. It encodes CASSLGQAQYF.

The chain has TRBV6-1 and TRBJ2-1; possibly TRBD1 for D (8 bases). Germline V lookup: CDR1 MNHNS, CDR2 SASEGT. This CDR3 has 13 amino acids. Trimming took off 2 bases at V and 8 bases at J, with 10 bases between the two ends. CDR3 loop: CASSETGGDEQFF. The DNA for the CDR3 is TGTGCCAGCAGTGAAACAGGGGGGGATGAGCAGTTCTTC.

The chain joins TRBV4-1 to TRBJ1-1; the D is unclear. V lost 1 base and J lost 7, with 7 bases in between. This CDR3 is built from 12 residues. The V gene's germline CDR1 is MGHRA and CDR2 YSYEKL. The DNA for the CDR3 is TGCGCCAGCAGCCAAGGGGCAGATGAAGCTTTCTTT. It is translated as CASSQGADEAFF.

Only one count was recorded for this clone. This chain connects TRBV7-9 to TRBJ2-3; D is possibly TRBD2 (6 bases). Germline V gene lookup returns CDR1 SEHNR and CDR2 FQNEAQ (reference sequence). Trimming removed 2 bases from V and 3 bases from J, with 12 bases in between. This CDR3 is 15 amino acids long. The CDR3: CASSLQRETTDTQYF. The CDR3 nucleotides read TGTGCCAGCAGCTTACAACGGGAGACAACAGATACGCAGTATTTT.

The chain combines TRBV3-1 (or the pseudogene TRBV3-2) with TRBJ2-1; TRBD2 is a possible D gene (5 bases). Germline CDR1 is LGHDT and CDR2 is YNNKEL (reference sequence). V gave up 1 base and J gave up 3 bases, with 16 bases separating them. There are 17 residues in the CDR3. This chain's CDR3 is CASSQGRNGQYYNEQFF. The CDR3, as DNA: TGTGCCAGCAGCCAAGGGAGGAACGGGCAATACTACAATGAGCAGTTCTTC.

V gene TRBV6-5 combines with J gene TRBJ2-5; D is perhaps TRBD1 (5 bases). CDR3 size: 11 residues. Trimming removed 9 bases from V and 5 bases from J, with 10 bases in between. Germline V gene lookup returns CDR1 MNHEY and CDR2 SVGAGI. The CDR3 region has the DNA TGTGCCAGTACAGGAAGGGAGACCCAGTACTTC. It translates to CASTGRETQYF.

V gene TRBV18 combines with J gene TRBJ1-2; D perhaps matches TRBD1 (5 bases). V shed 2 bases and J shed 6 bases, with 13 bases lying between them. The CDR3 sequence is 14 residues long. CDR1 KGHSH and CDR2 LQKENI come from the germline V gene. The CDR3 nucleotides read TGTGCCAGCTCACCAAATGGGGGATCTGATGGCTACACCTTC. Translated, it gives CASSPNGGSDGYTF. Full variable domain (remainder filled in from reference TRBV18 and TRBJ1-2): NAGVMQNPRHLVRRRGQEARLRCSPMKGHSHVYWYRQLPEEGLKFMVYLQKENIIDESGMPKERFSAEFPKEGPSILRIQQVVRGDSAAYFCASSPNGGSDGYTFGSGTRLTVV.

This chain links TRBV6-5 with TRBJ1-1; D unclear. Trimming pared 6 bases from V and 5 bases from J, leaving 16 bases between. Germline loops: CDR1 MNHEY, CDR2 SVGAGI. The CDR3 is made up of 14 amino acids. CDR3 amino acids: CASSPPMRGTEAFF. CDR3 sequence (DNA): TGTGCCAGCAGCCCCCCAATGAGAGGAACTGAAGCTTTCTTT.

The rearrangement joins TRBV3-1 (or the pseudogene TRBV3-2) to TRBJ1-6; D ambiguous. The CDR3 sequence is 14 residues long. Germline-derived CDR1 and CDR2 are LGHDT and YNNKEL (reference sequence). Trimming cost V 1 base and J 8 bases, with 9 bases left between them. The CDR3 loop reads CASSQGTLDSPLHF. Written as DNA, the CDR3 is TGTGCCAGCAGCCAAGGGACCCTAGATTCACCCCTCCACTTT.

V and J are TRBV29-1 and TRBJ2-7; 10 bases line up with TRBD2. V trimming: 6 bases; J trimming: 1 base; junction bases outside the gene matches: 6. Germline values: CDR1 SQVTM, CDR2 ANQGSEA. The CDR3 is 14 residues long. The CDR3 DNA follows: TGCAGCGTCCGAGGGACTAGCGCTTCCTACGAGCAGTACTTC. Its translation: CSVRGTSASYEQYF.

This sequence joins TRBV29-1 and TRBJ2-7, with D possibly TRBD1 on 5 matching bases. The CDR3 has 13 residues. Germline loops: CDR1 SQVTM, CDR2 ANQGSEA. V lost 2 bases and J 7 bases, leaving 15 bases between the germline ends. DNA of the CDR3: TGCAGCGTTGAAATAGGGGCAGGGCGGGAGCAGTACTTC. Translation gives CSVEIGAGREQYF.

This chain uses TRBV7-8 with TRBJ2-1; D not resolved. The germline V gene encodes CDR1 SGHVS and CDR2 FQNEAQ. Trimming cost V 1 base and J 7 bases, with 14 bases left between them. The CDR3 is 15 amino acids. This chain's CDR3 is CASSLGKSDWNEQFF. For the CDR3, the DNA is TGTGCCAGCAGCTTAGGGAAAAGCGATTGGAATGAGCAGTTCTTC.

V gene TRBV5-4 combines with J gene TRBJ1-2, with a tentative D call TRBD1 (6 bases). The CDR3 contains 14 residues. Looked up from germline, CDR1 is SGHNT and CDR2 is YYREEE (reference sequence). V lost 0 bases and J 4 bases, leaving 10 bases between the germline ends. DNA of the CDR3: TGTGCCAGCAGCTTGGTAGGACAGAGCTATGGCTACACCTTC. Translating gives CASSLVGQSYGYTF. Full variable domain (missing parts from reference TRBV5-4 and TRBJ1-2): ETGVTQSPTHLIKTRGQQVTLRCSSQSGHNTVSWYQQALGQGPQFIFQYYREEENGRGNFPPRFSGLQFPNYSSELNVNALELDDSALYLCASSLVGQSYGYTFGSGTRLTVV.

The V call is TRBV5-5, the J call TRBJ1-4, with no clear D. The CDR3 spans 12 residues. Germline CDR1 reads SGHKS; CDR2 reads YYEKEE (reference sequence). Deletions cut 0 bases from V and 7 bases from J, with 4 bases between. CDR3 amino acids: CASSLGTEKLFF. For the CDR3, the DNA is TGTGCCAGCAGCTTGGGGACTGAAAAACTGTTTTTT.

This chain joins TRBV7-9 and TRBJ1-1; D is possibly TRBD1 (6 bases). V was cut by 5 bases and J by 1 base, with 17 bases left in between. CDR3 length: 16 residues. Germline values: CDR1 SEHNR, CDR2 FQNEAQ (reference sequence). Here the CDR3 DNA reads TGTGCCAGCAGCCCCCGTTGGGGGGGCGAGAACACTGAAGCTTTCTTT. It is translated as CASSPRWGGENTEAFF.

J is TRBJ1-2 and V is TRBV5-1; D gene unclear. Germline V gene lookup returns CDR1 SGHRS and CDR2 YFSETQ. The CDR3 totals 13 residues. V lost 2 bases and J 8 bases, leaving 13 bases between the germline ends. The CDR3 loop is CASSFDSLGGYTF. In DNA form, the CDR3 reads TGCGCCAGCAGCTTTGACTCCTTAGGGGGCTACACCTTC.

The chain joins TRBV19 to TRBJ1-1; D is undetermined. Between the trimmed V and J ends, which lost 5 bases and 0 bases, there was a span of 10 bases. CDR1 is LNHDA and CDR2 is SQIVND in the germline V gene (reference sequence). The CDR3 is 14 residues long. The CDR3 protein is CASSWEGLNTEAFF. CDR3 DNA sequence: TGTGCCAGTAGTTGGGAAGGGTTGAACACTGAAGCTTTCTTT.

This chain links TRBV2 with TRBJ1-4, with a possible D match to TRBD1 (5 bases). The CDR3 sequence is 14 residues long. V was shortened by 10 bases and J by 8 bases, with 20 bases between the two germline ends. Germline lookup yields CDR1 SNHLY and CDR2 FYNNEI. The CDR3 bases are TGTGCCACCCTAGACCGGGGCCTTCGGGAAAAACTGTTTTTT. The encoded protein is CATLDRGLREKLFF.

The rearrangement links TRBV24-1 to TRBJ1-2, with unresolved D. The germline V gene has CDR1 KGHDR and CDR2 SFDVKD. V lost 2 bases to trimming and J lost 6 bases, with 6 bases between them. The CDR3 sequence is 12 residues long. DNA of the CDR3: TGTGCCACCAGTGATTCGCAGGATGGCTACACCTTC. Translated, it gives CATSDSQDGYTF.